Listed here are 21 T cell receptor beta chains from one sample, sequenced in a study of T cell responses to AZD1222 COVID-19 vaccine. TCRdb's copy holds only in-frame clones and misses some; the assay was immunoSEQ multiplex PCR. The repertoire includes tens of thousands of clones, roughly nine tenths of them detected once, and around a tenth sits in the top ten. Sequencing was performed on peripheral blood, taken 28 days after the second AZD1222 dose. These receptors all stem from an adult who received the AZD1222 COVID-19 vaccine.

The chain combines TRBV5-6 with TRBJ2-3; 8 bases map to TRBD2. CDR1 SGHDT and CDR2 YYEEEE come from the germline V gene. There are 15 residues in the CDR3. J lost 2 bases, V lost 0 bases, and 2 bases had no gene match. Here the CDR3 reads CASSLVSGNTDTQYF. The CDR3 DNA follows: TGTGCCAGCAGCTTGGTTAGCGGGAACACAGATACGCAGTATTTT.

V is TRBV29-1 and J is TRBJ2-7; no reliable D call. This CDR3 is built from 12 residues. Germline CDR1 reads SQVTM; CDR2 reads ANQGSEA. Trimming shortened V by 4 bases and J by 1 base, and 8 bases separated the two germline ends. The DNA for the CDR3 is TGCAGCGTTGCCGTTTCTTCCTACGAGCAGTACTTC. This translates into CSVAVSSYEQYF.

The DNA of the CDR3 is TGTGCCAGCAGCCACCATGACAGGGGTGAAAAACTGTTTTTT. It codes for CASSHHDRGEKLFF. J is TRBJ1-4 and V is TRBV3-1 (or the pseudogene TRBV3-2); TRBD1 matches at 8 bases. Trimming at V came to 3 bases and at J to 7 bases, leaving 4 bases not matched to a gene. CDR3 size: 14 residues. Germline CDR1 is LGHDT and CDR2 is YNNKEL (reference sequence).

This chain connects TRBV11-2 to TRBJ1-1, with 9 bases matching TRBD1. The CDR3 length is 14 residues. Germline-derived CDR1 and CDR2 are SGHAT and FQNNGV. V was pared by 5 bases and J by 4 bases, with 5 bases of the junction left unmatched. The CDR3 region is CASSPQTGGTEAFF. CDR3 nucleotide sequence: TGTGCCAGCAGCCCCCAGACAGGGGGCACTGAAGCTTTCTTT.

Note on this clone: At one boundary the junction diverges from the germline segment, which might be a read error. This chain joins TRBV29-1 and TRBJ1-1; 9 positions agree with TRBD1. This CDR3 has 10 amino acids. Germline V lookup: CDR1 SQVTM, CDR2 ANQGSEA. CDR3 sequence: CSGRGQGVAF. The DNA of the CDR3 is TGCAGCGGCCGGGGACAGGGAGTCGCATTT.

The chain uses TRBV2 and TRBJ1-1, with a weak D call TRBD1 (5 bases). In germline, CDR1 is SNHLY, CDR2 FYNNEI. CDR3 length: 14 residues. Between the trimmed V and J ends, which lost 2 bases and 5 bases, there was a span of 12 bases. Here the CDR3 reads CASSEQGAGTEAFF. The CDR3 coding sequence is TGTGCCAGCAGTGAACAAGGGGCCGGAACTGAAGCTTTCTTT.

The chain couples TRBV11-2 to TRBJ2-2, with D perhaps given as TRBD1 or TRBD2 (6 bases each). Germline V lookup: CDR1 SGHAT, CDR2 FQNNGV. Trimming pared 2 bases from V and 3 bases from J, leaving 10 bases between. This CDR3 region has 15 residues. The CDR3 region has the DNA TGTGCCAGCAGCTTAAGAAGGGGGGACACCGGGGAGCTGTTTTTT. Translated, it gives CASSLRRGDTGELFF.

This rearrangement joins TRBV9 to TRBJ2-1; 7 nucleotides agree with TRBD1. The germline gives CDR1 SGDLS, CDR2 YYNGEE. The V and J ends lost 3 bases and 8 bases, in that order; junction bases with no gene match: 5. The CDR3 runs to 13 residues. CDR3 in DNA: TGTGCCAGCAGCGCTACAGGGGTAGATGAGCAGTTCTTC. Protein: CASSATGVDEQFF.

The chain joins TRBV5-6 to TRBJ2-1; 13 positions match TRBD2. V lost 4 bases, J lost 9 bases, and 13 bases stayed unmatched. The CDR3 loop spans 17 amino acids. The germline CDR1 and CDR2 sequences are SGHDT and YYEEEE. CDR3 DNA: TGTGCCAGCAGCCCCTACGACGGACTAGCGGGGGAGGCTGAGCAGTTCTTC. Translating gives CASSPYDGLAGEAEQFF.

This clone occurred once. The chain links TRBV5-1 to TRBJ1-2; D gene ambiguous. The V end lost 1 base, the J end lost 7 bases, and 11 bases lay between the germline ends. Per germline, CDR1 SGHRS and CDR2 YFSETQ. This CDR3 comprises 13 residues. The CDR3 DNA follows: TGCGCCAGCAGCTTGACGTCGGAGGGTGGCTACACCTTC. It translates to CASSLTSEGGYTF.

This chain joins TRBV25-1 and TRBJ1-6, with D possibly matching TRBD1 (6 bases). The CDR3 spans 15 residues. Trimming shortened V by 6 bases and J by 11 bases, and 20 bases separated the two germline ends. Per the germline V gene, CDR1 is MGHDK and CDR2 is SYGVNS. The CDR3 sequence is CASSQRETGPTPLHF. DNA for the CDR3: TGTGCCAGCAGCCAAAGGGAGACAGGTCCTACACCCCTCCACTTT.

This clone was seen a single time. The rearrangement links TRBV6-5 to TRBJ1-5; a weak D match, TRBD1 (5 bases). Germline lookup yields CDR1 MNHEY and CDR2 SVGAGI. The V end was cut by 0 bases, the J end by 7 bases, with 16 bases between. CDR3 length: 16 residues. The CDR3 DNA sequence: TGTGCCAGCAGTTACTCGGGGCCGGGCGGGGGACAGCCCCAGCATTTT. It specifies CASSYSGPGGGQPQHF.

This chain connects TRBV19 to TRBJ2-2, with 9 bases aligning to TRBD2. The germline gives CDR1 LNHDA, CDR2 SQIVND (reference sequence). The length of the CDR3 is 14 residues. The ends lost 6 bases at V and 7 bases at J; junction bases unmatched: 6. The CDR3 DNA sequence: TGTGCCAGTAGGCGGACTAGCGTTATCGGGGAGCTGTTTTTT. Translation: CASRRTSVIGELFF. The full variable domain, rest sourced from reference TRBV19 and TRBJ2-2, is DGGITQSPKYLFRKEGQNVTLSCEQNLNHDAMYWYRQDPGQGLRLIYYSQIVNDFQKGDIAEGYSVSREKKESFPLTVTSAQKNPTAFYLCASRRTSVIGELFFGEGSRLTVL.

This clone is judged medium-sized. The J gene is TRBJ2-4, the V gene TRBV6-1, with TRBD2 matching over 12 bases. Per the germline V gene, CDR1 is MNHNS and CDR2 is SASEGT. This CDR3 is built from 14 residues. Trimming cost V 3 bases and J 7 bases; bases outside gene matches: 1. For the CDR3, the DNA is TGTGCCAGCAGTGACGGGACTAGCGGGAACATTCAGTACTTC. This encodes CASSDGTSGNIQYF.

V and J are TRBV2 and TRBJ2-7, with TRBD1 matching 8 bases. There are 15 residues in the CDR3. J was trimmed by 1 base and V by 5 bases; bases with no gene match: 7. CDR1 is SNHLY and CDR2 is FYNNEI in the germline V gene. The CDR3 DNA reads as TGTGCCAGCAGTCTTGGACAGGGAAGGTCCTACGAGCAGTACTTC. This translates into CASSLGQGRSYEQYF.

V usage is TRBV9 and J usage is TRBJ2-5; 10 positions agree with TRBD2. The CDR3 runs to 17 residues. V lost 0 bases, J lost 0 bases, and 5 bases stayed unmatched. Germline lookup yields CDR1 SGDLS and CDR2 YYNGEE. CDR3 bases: TGTGCCAGCAGCGTAGGCGATAGCGGGGGGTACCAAGAGACCCAGTACTTC. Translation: CASSVGDSGGYQETQYF.

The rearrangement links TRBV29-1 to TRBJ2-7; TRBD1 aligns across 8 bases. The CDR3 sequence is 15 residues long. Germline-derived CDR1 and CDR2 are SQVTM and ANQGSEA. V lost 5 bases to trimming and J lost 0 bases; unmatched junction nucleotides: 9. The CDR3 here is CSVSGDRGHSYEQYF. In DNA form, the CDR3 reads TGCAGCGTTTCGGGAGACAGGGGCCACTCCTACGAGCAGTACTTC.

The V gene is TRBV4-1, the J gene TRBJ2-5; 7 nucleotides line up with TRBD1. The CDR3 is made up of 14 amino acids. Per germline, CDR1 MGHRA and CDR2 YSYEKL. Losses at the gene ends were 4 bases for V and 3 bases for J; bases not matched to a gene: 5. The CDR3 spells CASSPGQLKETQYF. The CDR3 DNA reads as TGCGCCAGCAGCCCGGGACAGCTAAAAGAGACCCAGTACTTC.

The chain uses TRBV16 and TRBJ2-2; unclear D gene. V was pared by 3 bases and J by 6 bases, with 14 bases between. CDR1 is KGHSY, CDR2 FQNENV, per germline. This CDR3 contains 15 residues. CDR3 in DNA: TGTGCCAGCAGCCACCAGCAAACGGTAGCCGGGGAGCTGTTTTTT. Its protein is CASSHQQTVAGELFF.

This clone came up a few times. The CDR3 nucleotides read TGTGCCAGCAGTCCCAGGGGCCCCAGAGGGGAGCTGTTTTTT. Protein: CASSPRGPRGELFF. The chain has TRBV27 and TRBJ2-2; D possibly corresponds to TRBD1 (6 bases). Looked up from germline, CDR1 is MNHEY and CDR2 is SMNVEV (reference sequence). Trimming pared 5 bases from V and 8 bases from J, leaving 15 bases between. The CDR3 length is 14 residues.

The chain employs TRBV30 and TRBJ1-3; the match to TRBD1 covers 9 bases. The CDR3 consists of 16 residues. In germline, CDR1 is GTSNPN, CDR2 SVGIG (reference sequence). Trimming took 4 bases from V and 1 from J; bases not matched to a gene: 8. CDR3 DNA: TGTGCCTGGATTAAGGGGACAGGGATATCTGGAAACACCATATATTTT. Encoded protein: CAWIKGTGISGNTIYF.